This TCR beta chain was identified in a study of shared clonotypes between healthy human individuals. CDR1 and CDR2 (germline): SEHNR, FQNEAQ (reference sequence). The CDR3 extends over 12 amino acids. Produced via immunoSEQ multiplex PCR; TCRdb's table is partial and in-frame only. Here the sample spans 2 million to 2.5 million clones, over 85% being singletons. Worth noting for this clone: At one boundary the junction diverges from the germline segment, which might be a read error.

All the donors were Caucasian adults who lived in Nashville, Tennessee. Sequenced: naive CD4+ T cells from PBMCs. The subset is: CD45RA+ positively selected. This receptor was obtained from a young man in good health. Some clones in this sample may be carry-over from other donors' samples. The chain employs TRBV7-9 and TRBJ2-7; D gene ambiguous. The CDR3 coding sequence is TGTGCCAGCAGCTTAGCCCAATTTGATTTCCGCTTC. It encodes CASSLAQFDFRF.